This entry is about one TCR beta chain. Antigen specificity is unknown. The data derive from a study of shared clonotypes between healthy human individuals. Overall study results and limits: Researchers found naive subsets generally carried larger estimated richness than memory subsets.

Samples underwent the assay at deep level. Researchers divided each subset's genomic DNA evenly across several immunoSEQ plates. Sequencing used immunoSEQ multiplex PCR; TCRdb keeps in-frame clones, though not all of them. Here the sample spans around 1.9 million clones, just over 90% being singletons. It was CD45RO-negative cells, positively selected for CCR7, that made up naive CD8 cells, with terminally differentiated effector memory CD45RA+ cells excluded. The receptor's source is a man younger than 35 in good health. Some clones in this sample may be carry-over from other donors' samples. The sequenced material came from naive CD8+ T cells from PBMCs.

The CDR3 sequence is CSVEDLESGRQGAAWYGYTF. For the CDR3, the DNA is TGCAGCGTTGAAGATTTGGAAAGTGGAAGACAGGGCGCGGCTTGGTATGGCTACACCTTC. The chain has TRBV29-1 and TRBJ1-2, with TRBD1 identical over 7 bases. V shed 0 bases and J 5 bases; nucleotides not matched to a gene: 24. This CDR3 comprises 20 residues. Germline CDR1 reads SQVTM; CDR2 reads ANQGSEA. Variable domain in full (rest from reference TRBV29-1 and TRBJ1-2): SAVISQKPSRDICQRGTSLTIQCQVDSQVTMMFWYRQQPGQSLTLIATANQGSEATYESGFVIDKFPISRPNLTFSTLTVSNMSPEDSSIYLCSVEDLESGRQGAAWYGYTFGSGTRLTVV.